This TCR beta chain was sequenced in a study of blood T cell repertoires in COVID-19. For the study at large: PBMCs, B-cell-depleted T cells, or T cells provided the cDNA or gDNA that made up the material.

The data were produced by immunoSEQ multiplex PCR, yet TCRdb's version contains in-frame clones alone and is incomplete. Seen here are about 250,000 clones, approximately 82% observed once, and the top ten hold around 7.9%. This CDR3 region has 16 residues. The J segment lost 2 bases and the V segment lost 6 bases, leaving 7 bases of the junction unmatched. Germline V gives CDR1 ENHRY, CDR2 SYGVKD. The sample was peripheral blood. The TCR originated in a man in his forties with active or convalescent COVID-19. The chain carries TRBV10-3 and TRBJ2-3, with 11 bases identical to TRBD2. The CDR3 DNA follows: TGTGCCATCAGCCTAGCTAGCGGGGGGAACACAGATACGCAGTATTTT. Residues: CAISLASGGNTDTQYF.